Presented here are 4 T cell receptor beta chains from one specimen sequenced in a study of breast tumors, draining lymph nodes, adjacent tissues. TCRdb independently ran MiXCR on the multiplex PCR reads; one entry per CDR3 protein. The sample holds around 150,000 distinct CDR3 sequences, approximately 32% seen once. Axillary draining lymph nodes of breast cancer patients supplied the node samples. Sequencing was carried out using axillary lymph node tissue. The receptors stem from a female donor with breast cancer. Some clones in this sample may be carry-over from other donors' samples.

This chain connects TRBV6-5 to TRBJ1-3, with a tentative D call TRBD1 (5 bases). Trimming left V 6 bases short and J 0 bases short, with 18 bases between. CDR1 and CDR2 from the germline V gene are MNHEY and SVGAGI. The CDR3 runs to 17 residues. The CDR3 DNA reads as TGTGCCAGCAGCTCCGGCGGGGCTTTTTTCTCTGGAAACACCATATATTTT. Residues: CASSSGGAFFSGNTIYF.

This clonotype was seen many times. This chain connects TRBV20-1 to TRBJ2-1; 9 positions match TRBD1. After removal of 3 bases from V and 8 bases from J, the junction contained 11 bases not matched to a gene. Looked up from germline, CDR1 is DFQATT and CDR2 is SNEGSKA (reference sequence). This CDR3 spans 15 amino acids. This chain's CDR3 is CSASSGTGISDEQFF. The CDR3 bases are TGCAGTGCTAGTTCGGGGACAGGGATTTCCGATGAGCAGTTCTTC.

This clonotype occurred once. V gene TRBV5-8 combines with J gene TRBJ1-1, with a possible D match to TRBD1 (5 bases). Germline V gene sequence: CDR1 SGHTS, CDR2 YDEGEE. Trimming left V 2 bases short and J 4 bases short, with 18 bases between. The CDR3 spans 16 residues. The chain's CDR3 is CASSFIRAVTVTEAFF. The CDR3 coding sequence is TGTGCCAGCAGCTTTATCAGGGCCGTTACGGTCACTGAAGCTTTCTTT.

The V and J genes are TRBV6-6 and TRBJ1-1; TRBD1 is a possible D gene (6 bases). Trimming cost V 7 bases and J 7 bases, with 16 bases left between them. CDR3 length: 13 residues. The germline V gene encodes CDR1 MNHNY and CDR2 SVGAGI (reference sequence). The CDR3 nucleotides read TGTGCCAGCAACGAACGGGGGGCTTTTGAAGCTTTCTTT. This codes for CASNERGAFEAFF.